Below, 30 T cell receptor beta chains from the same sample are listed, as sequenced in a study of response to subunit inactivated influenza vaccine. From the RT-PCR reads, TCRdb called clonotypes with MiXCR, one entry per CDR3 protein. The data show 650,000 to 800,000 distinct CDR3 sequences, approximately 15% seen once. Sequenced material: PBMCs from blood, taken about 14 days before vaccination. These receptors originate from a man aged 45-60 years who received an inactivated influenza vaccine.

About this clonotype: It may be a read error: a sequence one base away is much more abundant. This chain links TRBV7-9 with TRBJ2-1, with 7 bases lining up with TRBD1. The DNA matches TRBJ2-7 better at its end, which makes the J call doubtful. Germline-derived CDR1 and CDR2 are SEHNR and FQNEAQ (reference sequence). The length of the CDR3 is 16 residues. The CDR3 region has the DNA TGTGCCAGCAGCTTAGCCAGGACAGGCAAGGGCAATGAGCAGTACTTC. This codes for CASSLARTGKGNEQYF.

CDR3 in amino acids: CSARKTREIYEQYF. CDR3 nucleotides: TGCAGTGCTAGAAAGACAAGGGAGATCTACGAGCAGTACTTC. The V call is TRBV20-1, the J call TRBJ2-7; D may be TRBD2 (5 bases). The germline V and J ends were trimmed by 2 bases and 3 bases, with 14 bases remaining between them. Per the germline V gene, CDR1 is DFQATT and CDR2 is SNEGSKA (reference sequence). The CDR3 spans 14 residues.

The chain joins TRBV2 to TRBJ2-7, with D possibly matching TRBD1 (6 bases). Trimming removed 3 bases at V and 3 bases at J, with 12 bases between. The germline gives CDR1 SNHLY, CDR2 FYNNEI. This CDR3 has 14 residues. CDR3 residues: CASSDETGFYEQYF. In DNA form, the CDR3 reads TGTGCCAGCAGTGATGAGACAGGATTCTACGAGCAGTACTTC.

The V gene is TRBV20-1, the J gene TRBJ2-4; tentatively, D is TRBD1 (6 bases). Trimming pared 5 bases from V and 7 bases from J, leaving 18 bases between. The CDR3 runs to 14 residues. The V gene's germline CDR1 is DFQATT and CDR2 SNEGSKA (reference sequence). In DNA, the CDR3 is TGCAGTGCTTTCGAGGGACCAGGGGCGAACATTCAGTACTTC. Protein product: CSAFEGPGANIQYF.

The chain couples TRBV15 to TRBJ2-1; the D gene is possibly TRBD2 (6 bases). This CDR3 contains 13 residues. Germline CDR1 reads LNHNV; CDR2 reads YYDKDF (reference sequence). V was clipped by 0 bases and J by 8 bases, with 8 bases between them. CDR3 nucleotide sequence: TGTGCCACCAGCAGAGATGGAGGGGATGAGCAGTTCTTC. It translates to CATSRDGGDEQFF.

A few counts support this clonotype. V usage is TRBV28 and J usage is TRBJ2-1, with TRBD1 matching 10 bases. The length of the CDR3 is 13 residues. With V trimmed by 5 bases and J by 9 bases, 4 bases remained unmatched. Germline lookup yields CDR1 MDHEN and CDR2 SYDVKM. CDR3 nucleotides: TGTGCCAGCAGTGTGACAGGGGGCGGTGAGCAGTTCTTC. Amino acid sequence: CASSVTGGGEQFF.

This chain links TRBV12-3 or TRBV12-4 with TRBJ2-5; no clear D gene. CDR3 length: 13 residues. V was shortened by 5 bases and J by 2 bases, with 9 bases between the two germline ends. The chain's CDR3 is CASSPMGQETQYF. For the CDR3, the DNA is TGTGCCAGCAGTCCGATGGGGCAAGAGACCCAGTACTTC.

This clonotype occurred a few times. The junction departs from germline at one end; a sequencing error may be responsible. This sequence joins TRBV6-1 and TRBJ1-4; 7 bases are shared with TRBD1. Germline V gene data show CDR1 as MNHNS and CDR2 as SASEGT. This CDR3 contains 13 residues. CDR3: CASSVGQREKLFF. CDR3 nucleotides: TGTGCCAGCAGTGTGGGACAGCGGGAAAAACTGTTTTTC.

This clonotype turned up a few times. CDR3 amino acids: CSARVATDTQYF. The CDR3 region has the DNA TGCAGTGCTAGGGTAGCGACAGATACGCAGTATTTT. The V and J genes are TRBV20-1 and TRBJ2-3; D is perhaps TRBD2 (5 bases). The length of the CDR3 is 12 residues. CDR1 DFQATT and CDR2 SNEGSKA come from the germline V gene (reference sequence). V lost 3 bases, J lost 3 bases, and 7 bases lay in between.

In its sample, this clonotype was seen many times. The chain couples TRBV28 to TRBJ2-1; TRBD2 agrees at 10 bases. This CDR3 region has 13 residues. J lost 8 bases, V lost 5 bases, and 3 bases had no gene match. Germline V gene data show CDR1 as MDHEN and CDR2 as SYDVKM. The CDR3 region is CASSPSGGYEQFF. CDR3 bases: TGTGCCAGCAGTCCTAGCGGGGGTTATGAGCAGTTCTTC.

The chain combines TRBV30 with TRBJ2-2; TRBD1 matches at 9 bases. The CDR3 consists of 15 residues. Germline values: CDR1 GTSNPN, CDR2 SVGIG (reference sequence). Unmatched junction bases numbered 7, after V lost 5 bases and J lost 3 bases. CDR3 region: CAWHTGQGYTGELFF. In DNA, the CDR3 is TGTGCCTGGCATACAGGACAGGGGTACACCGGGGAGCTGTTTTTT.

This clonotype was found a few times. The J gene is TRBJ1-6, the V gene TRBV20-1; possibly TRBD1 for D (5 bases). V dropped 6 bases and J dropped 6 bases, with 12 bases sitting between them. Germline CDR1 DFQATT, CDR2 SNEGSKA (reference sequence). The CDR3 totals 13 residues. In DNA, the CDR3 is TGCAGTGCCAGACAGACGATTAATTCACCCCTCCACTTT. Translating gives CSARQTINSPLHF.

CDR3 protein: CASSEGTNYGYTF. The CDR3 coding sequence is TGTGCCAGCTCCGAGGGTACTAACTATGGCTACACCTTC. The chain links TRBV28 to TRBJ1-2; D ambiguous. CDR3 length: 13 amino acids. V shed 8 bases and J shed 0 bases, with 10 bases lying between them. Germline values: CDR1 MDHEN, CDR2 SYDVKM.

The chain's CDR3 is CASSLSAGIGNTIYF. In DNA form, the CDR3 reads TGTGCCAGCAGTTTATCCGCGGGGATTGGAAACACCATATATTTT. The chain uses TRBV28 and TRBJ1-3; D gene ambiguous. V lost 1 base, J lost 3 bases, and 10 bases lay in between. This CDR3 comprises 15 residues. CDR1 is MDHEN, CDR2 SYDVKM, per germline.

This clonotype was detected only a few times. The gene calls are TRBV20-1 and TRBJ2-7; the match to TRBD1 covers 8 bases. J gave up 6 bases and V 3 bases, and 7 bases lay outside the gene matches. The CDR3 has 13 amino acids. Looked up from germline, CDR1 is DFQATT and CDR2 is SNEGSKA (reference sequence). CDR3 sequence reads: CSASQTGDSEQYF. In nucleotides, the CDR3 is TGCAGTGCTAGTCAGACAGGGGATAGCGAGCAGTACTTC.

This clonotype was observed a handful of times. The CDR3 region has the DNA TGTGCCAGCAGGACTACAGGGGCTAGAGCAGATACGCAGTATTTT. Its protein is CASRTTGARADTQYF. The gene calls are TRBV12-3 or TRBV12-4 and TRBJ2-3; 7 bases match TRBD1. The V and J ends lost 6 bases and 4 bases, in that order; junction bases with no gene match: 10. The CDR3 is made up of 15 amino acids.

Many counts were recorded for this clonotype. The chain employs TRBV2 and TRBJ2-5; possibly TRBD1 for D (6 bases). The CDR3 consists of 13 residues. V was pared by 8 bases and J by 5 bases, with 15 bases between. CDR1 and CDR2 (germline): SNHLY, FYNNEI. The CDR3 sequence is CASRVQGSETQYF. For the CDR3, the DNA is TGTGCCAGCCGGGTACAGGGTTCCGAGACCCAGTACTTC.

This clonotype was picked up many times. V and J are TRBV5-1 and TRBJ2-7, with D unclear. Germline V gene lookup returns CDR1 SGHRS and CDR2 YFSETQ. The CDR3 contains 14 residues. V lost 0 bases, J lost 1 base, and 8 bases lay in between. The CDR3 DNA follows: TGCGCCAGCAGCTTGGAAGTCCAGTCCTACGAGCAGTACTTC. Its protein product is CASSLEVQSYEQYF.

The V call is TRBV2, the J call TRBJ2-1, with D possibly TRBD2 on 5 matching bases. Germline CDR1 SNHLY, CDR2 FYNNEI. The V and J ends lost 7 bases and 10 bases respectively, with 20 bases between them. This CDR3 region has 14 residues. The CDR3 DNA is TGTGCCAGCACCGAGGCCGGGGAGACAAGAGAGCAGTTCTTC. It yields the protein CASTEAGETREQFF.

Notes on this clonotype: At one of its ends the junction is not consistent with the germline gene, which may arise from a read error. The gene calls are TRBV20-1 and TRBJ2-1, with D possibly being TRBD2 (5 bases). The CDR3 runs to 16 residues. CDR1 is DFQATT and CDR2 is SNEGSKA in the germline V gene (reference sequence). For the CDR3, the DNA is TGCTGTGCTAGTAATAGGCGGAGGAGCTCCTACAATGAGCAGTTCTTC. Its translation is CCASNRRRSSYNEQFF.

CDR3 DNA sequence: TGTGCCAGCAGTTACAATACCGCGGGGCCCTCCAATGAGCAGTTCTTC. It specifies CASSYNTAGPSNEQFF. The chain links TRBV6-5 to TRBJ2-1; tentative D call: TRBD2 (6 bases). V was shortened by 2 bases and J by 6 bases, with 17 bases between the two germline ends. This CDR3 is built from 16 residues. CDR1 and CDR2 from the germline V gene are MNHEY and SVGAGI.

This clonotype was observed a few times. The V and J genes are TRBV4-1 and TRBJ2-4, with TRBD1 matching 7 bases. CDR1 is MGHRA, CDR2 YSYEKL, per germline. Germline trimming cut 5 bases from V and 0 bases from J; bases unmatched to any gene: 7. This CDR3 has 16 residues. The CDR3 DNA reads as TGCGCCAGCAGCAACGCCGGGACAGTAGCCAAAAACATTCAGTACTTC. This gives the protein CASSNAGTVAKNIQYF.

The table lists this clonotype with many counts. CDR3 sequence reads: CASRTGSNQPQHF. The CDR3, as DNA: TGTGCCAGCAGGACAGGGAGCAATCAGCCCCAGCATTTT. V and J are TRBV6-2 or TRBV6-3 and TRBJ1-5, with 7 bases matching TRBD1. This CDR3 region has 13 residues. Germline loops: CDR1 MNHEY, CDR2 SVGEGT. V was clipped by 6 bases and J by 1 base; unmatched bases: 0.

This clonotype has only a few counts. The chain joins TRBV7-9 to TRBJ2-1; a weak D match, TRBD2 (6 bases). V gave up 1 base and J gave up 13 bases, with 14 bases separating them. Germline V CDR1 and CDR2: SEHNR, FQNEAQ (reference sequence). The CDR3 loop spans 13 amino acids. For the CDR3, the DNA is TGTGCCAGCAGCTTAGAATGGGGGGATCATCAGTTCTTC. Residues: CASSLEWGDHQFF. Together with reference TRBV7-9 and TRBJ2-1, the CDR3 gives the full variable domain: DTGVSQNPRHKITKRGQNVTFRCDPISEHNRLYWYRQTLGQGPEFLTYFQNEAQLEKSRLLSDRFSAERPKGSFSTLEIQRTEQGDSAMYLCASSLEWGDHQFFGPGTRLTVL.

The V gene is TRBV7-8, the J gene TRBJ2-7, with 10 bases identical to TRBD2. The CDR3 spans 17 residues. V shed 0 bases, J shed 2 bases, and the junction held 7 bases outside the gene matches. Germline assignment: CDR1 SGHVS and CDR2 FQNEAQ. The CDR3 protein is CASSLASRTSGTYEQYF. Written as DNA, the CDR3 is TGTGCCAGCAGCTTAGCGTCCCGGACTAGCGGTACCTACGAGCAGTACTTC.

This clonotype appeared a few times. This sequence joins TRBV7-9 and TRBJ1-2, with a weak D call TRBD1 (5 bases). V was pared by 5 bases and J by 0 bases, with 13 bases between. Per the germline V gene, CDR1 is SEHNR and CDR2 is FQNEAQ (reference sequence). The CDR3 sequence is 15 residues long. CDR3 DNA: TGTGCCAGCAGCAACAGGCTACTAGCTAACTATGGCTACACCTTC. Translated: CASSNRLLANYGYTF.

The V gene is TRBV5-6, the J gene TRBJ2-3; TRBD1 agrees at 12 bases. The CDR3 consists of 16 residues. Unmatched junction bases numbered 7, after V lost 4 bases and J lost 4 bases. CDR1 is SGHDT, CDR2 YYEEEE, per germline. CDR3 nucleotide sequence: TGTGCCAGCAGCCCGGGACAGGGGGCGCTTCCAGATACGCAGTATTTT. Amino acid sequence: CASSPGQGALPDTQYF.

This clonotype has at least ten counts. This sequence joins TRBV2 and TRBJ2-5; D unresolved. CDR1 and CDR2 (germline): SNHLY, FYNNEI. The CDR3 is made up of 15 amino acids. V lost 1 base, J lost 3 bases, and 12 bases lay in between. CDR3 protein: CASSEDARGKETQYF. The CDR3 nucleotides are TGTGCCAGCAGTGAAGACGCAAGAGGAAAAGAGACCCAGTACTTC.

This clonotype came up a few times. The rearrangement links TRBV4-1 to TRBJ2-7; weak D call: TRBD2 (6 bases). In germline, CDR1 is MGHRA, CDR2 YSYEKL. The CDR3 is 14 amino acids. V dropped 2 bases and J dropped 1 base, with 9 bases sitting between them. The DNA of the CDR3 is TGCGCCAGCAGCCAACTGCGGGATTCCTACGAGCAGTACTTC. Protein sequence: CASSQLRDSYEQYF.

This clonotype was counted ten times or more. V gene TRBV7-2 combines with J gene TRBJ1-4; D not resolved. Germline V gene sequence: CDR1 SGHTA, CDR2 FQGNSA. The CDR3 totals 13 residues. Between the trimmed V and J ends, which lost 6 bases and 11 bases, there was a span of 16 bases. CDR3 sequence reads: CASSPGRGGKLFF. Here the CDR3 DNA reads TGTGCCAGCAGTCCCGGACGGGGAGGGAAACTGTTTTTT.